Shown below are 15 T cell receptor beta chains from a single sample sequenced in a study of T cells after yellow fever vaccination (dated by TCRdb to 2018 to 2020). Taken with the paper, the label for treatment or condition translates to: live attenuated yellow fever vaccine strain. Library method: 5' RACE. The instrument was an Illumina HiSeq 2500. TCRdb handled the public reads itself, with Q25 trimming in fastp and clone calling in MiXCR, and kept productive beta chains. One record per CDR3 amino acid sequence lists the most common genes and DNA. The table for this sample lists hundreds of thousands of distinct CDR3 sequences; 12% of them were counted only once. The ten largest clonotypes hold 14% to 15% of the sample. This sample comprised PBMCs, obtained on the day of the yellow fever booster vaccination. The receptors originated from a man aged 25 to 40 who received the YFV17D yellow fever vaccine.

This clonotype was seen many times. V usage is TRBV7-6 and J usage is TRBJ2-2, with TRBD2 identical over 13 bases. J was trimmed by 1 base and V by 5 bases; bases with no gene match: 13. CDR3 length equals 20 residues. Germline lookup yields CDR1 SGHVS and CDR2 FNYEAQ. CDR3 in amino acids: CASSTGLAGAVLQNTGELFF. In DNA, the CDR3 is TGTGCCAGCAGCACCGGACTAGCGGGAGCGGTTCTACAGAACACCGGGGAGCTGTTTTTT.

This clonotype was seen a handful of times. The chain combines TRBV7-9 with TRBJ2-3; 7 bases map to TRBD2. Germline CDR1 and CDR2: SEHNR and FQNEAQ (reference sequence). Germline trimming cut 3 bases from V and 4 bases from J; bases unmatched to any gene: 7. This CDR3 region has 15 residues. CDR3 protein: CASSFWAGAADTQYF. Written as DNA, the CDR3 is TGTGCCAGCAGCTTTTGGGCGGGAGCGGCAGATACGCAGTATTTT.

The V call is TRBV14, the J call TRBJ1-1; D not resolved. The CDR3 runs to 17 residues. The germline gives CDR1 SGHDN, CDR2 FVKESK. The V end lost 0 bases, the J end lost 4 bases, and 18 bases lay between the germline ends. The chain's CDR3 is CASSQDLSGSSGTEAFF. The CDR3 DNA reads TGTGCCAGCAGCCAAGATCTGAGCGGCTCCTCGGGCACTGAAGCTTTCTTT.

The V call is TRBV6-5, the J call TRBJ2-5; D may be TRBD2 (6 bases). V lost 0 bases and J lost 4, with 9 bases in between. Germline CDR1 and CDR2: MNHEY and SVGAGI. This CDR3 has 14 amino acids. The CDR3 sequence: CASSYSRDGETQYF. The CDR3 DNA follows: TGTGCCAGCAGTTACTCGCGGGACGGAGAGACCCAGTACTTC.

In its sample, this clonotype was seen a few times. V and J are TRBV20-1 and TRBJ2-7; D unresolved. The CDR3 is 11 amino acids. Germline V gene data show CDR1 as DFQATT and CDR2 as SNEGSKA (reference sequence). V lost 3 bases and J 2 bases, leaving 5 bases between the germline ends. The CDR3 spells CSARIAYEQYF. The CDR3 DNA reads TGCAGTGCTAGGATAGCCTACGAGCAGTACTTC.

This chain uses TRBV7-2 with TRBJ2-1; no definite D call. This CDR3 region has 15 residues. V gave up 2 bases and J gave up 6 bases, with 14 bases separating them. The germline CDR1 and CDR2 sequences are SGHTA and FQGNSA. Written as DNA, the CDR3 is TGTGCCAGCAGCTTAATGGCCGCCGGAGCCAATGAGCAGTTCTTC. Protein sequence: CASSLMAAGANEQFF.

The table lists this clonotype with a few counts. This rearrangement joins TRBV4-3 to TRBJ2-3; D possibly corresponds to TRBD2 (6 bases). There are 13 residues in the CDR3. Germline V gene data show CDR1 as LGHNA and CDR2 as YSLEER. Trimming removed 1 base from V and 6 bases from J, with 8 bases in between. CDR3: CASSQATSDTQYF. The DNA of the CDR3 is TGCGCCAGCAGCCAAGCTACTAGCGATACGCAGTATTTT.

This clonotype has only a few counts. This chain uses TRBV3-1 with TRBJ2-7; the D gene is possibly TRBD2 (6 bases). V was shortened by 0 bases and J by 2 bases, with 14 bases between the two germline ends. The CDR3 has 16 residues. Germline V gene lookup returns CDR1 LGHDT and CDR2 YNNKEL (reference sequence). The DNA of the CDR3 is TGTGCCAGCAGCCAAGAAGGGAGGCCGGGAGCCTACGAGCAGTACTTC. Protein: CASSQEGRPGAYEQYF.

This clonotype was observed a handful of times. The chain recombines TRBV20-1 with TRBJ1-5; D is perhaps TRBD1 (5 bases). Per germline, CDR1 DFQATT and CDR2 SNEGSKA (reference sequence). This CDR3 is 13 amino acids long. V was cut by 4 bases and J by 5 bases, with 12 bases left in between. In DNA form, the CDR3 reads TGCAGTGCTAAGGTGGGAGGGGATCAGCCCCAGCATTTT. It translates to CSAKVGGDQPQHF.

This clonotype was recorded at least ten times. The chain carries TRBV5-1 and TRBJ2-7; 10 nucleotides align to TRBD2. The V gene's germline CDR1 is SGHRS and CDR2 YFSETQ. Trimming took 0 bases from V and 3 from J; bases not matched to a gene: 3. The CDR3 runs 15 residues. The CDR3 nucleotides are TGCGCCAGCAGCTTGGCGTGGACTAGCGGCTACGAGCAGTACTTC. This sequence encodes CASSLAWTSGYEQYF.

This chain connects TRBV19 to TRBJ2-1; D may be TRBD1 (6 bases). CDR1 is LNHDA, CDR2 SQIVND, per germline (reference sequence). V was trimmed by 5 bases and J by 10 bases, leaving 15 bases between them. The CDR3 is 13 amino acids. CDR3 loop: CASSPEWGPEQFF. Here the CDR3 DNA reads TGTGCCAGTAGTCCGGAGTGGGGGCCGGAGCAGTTCTTC.

The gene calls are TRBV15 and TRBJ2-7, with 7 nucleotides matching TRBD1. This CDR3 contains 15 residues. Germline V gene data show CDR1 as LNHNV and CDR2 as YYDKDF (reference sequence). Trimming removed 4 bases from V and 0 bases from J; junction bases left unmatched: 6. The CDR3 coding sequence is TGTGCCACCAGCAAGGAGACAGGGAACTCCTACGAGCAGTACTTC. Amino acids: CATSKETGNSYEQYF.

The chain uses TRBV3-1 and TRBJ1-1; D is uncertain. This CDR3 contains 12 residues. V was shortened by 4 bases and J by 3 bases, with 6 bases between the two germline ends. The V gene's germline CDR1 is LGHDT and CDR2 YNNKEL (reference sequence). CDR3 DNA sequence: TGTGCCAGCAGCCTACTGGACACTGAAGCTTTCTTT. This translates into CASSLLDTEAFF.

This clonotype was seen only a few times. V and J are TRBV7-9 and TRBJ1-5; tentative D call: TRBD1 (5 bases). Germline V gene data show CDR1 as SEHNR and CDR2 as FQNEAQ (reference sequence). The CDR3 contains 14 residues. V lost 0 bases and J lost 7, with 10 bases in between. The CDR3 DNA follows: TGTGCCAGCAGCTTAGCCGGGGGGAGGCAGCCCCAGCATTTT. Its protein product is CASSLAGGRQPQHF. Full variable domain (remainder filled in from reference TRBV7-9 and TRBJ1-5): DTGVSQNPRHKITKRGQNVTFRCDPISEHNRLYWYRQTLGQGPEFLTYFQNEAQLEKSRLLSDRFSAERPKGSFSTLEIQRTEQGDSAMYLCASSLAGGRQPQHFGDGTRLSIL.

This clonotype was seen more than once but under ten times. The chain is built from TRBV6-2 or TRBV6-3 and TRBJ2-7, with no clear D. This CDR3 is 15 amino acids long. CDR1 and CDR2 (germline): MNHEY, SVGEGT. The V gene lost 0 bases and the J gene lost 2 bases, with 11 bases spanning the gap. The CDR3, as DNA: TGTGCCAGCAGTTACTCGACAAGCTCCCCCTACGAGCAGTACTTC. This sequence encodes CASSYSTSSPYEQYF.